Each of the 4 T cell receptor beta chains below was sequenced from the same sample in a study of metastatic and nonmetastatic thyroid tumors. Using MiXCR, TCRdb reanalyzed the PCR reads. The table records 40,000 to 50,000 clones, roughly an eighth of them present only once. Among the patients, none had received any treatment before thyroid surgery. The sample taken for sequencing was blood. The receptors derive from a male donor with papillary thyroid cancer or a benign thyroid nodule (not recorded which). Some clones in this sample may be carry-over from other donors' samples.

CDR3 residues: CASSLSLPGVSYEQYF. In nucleotides, the CDR3 is TGTGCCAGCAGCTTATCCTTACCAGGCGTCTCCTACGAGCAGTACTTC. This chain joins TRBV7-3 and TRBJ2-7; D unresolved. Per the germline V gene, CDR1 is SGHTA and CDR2 is FQGTGA. The CDR3 is 16 amino acids. The V end lost 2 bases, the J end lost 0 bases, and 14 bases lay between the germline ends.

This clone has at least ten counts. The J gene is TRBJ2-7, the V gene TRBV3-1; D uncertain. In germline, CDR1 is LGHDT, CDR2 YNNKEL (reference sequence). The CDR3 sequence is 12 residues long. V was clipped by 4 bases and J by 5 bases, with 9 bases between them. The CDR3 bases are TGTGCCAGCAGCCCCGCCCCCCACGAGCAGTACTTC. The encoded protein is CASSPAPHEQYF.

The CDR3 protein is CASSLSPRSAETQYF. The CDR3 DNA follows: TGTGCCAGCAGCTTATCGCCGCGTAGTGCAGAGACCCAGTACTTC. The chain is built from TRBV7-9 and TRBJ2-5; D unclear. Germline lookup yields CDR1 SEHNR and CDR2 FQNEAQ (reference sequence). The CDR3 is 15 amino acids. The V and J ends lost 2 bases and 4 bases respectively, with 14 bases between them.

CDR3 DNA sequence: TGTGCCAGCCGAGGACCGGCCGGCCTCAATGAGCAGTTCTTC. It is translated as CASRGPAGLNEQFF. This rearrangement joins TRBV5-4 to TRBJ2-1; D ambiguous. The CDR3 extends over 14 amino acids. Germline loops: CDR1 SGHNT, CDR2 YYREEE (reference sequence). V lost 7 bases, J lost 6 bases, and 17 bases lay in between.